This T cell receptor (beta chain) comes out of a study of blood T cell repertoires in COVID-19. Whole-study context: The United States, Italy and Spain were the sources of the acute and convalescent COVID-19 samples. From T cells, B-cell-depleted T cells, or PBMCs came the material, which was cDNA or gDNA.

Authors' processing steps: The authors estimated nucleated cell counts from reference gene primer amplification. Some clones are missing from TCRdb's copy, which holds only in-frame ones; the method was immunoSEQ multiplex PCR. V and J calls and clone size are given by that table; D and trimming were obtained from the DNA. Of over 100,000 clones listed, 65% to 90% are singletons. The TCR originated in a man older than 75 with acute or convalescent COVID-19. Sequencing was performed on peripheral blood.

The CDR3 loop is CASSPGPGAVGNTIYF. The CDR3 DNA follows: TGTGCCAGCAGCCCTGGGCCAGGGGCGGTGGGAAACACCATATATTTT. The chain is built from TRBV5-6 and TRBJ1-3, with D possibly being TRBD1 (6 bases). Trimming shortened V by 4 bases and J by 4 bases, and 18 bases separated the two germline ends. The CDR3 runs to 16 residues. Germline values: CDR1 SGHDT, CDR2 YYEEEE.